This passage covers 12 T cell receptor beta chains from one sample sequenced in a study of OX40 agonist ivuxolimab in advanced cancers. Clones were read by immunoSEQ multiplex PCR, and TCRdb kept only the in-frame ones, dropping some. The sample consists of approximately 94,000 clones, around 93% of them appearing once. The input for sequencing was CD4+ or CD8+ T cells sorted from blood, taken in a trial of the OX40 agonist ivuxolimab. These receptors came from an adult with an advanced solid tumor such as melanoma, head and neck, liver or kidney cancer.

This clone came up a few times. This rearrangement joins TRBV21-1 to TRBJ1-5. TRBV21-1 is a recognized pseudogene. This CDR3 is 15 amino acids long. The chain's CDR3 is CASSKILRDNQPQHF. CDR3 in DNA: TGTGCCAGCAGCAAAATCCTAAGGGACAATCAGCCCCAGCATTTT.

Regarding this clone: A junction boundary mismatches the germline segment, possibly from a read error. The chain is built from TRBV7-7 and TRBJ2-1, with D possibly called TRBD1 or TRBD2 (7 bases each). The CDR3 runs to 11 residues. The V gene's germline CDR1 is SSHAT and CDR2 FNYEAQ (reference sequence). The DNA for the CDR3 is TGTGCTAGCAGCCAGGGGGGGGAGCAGTTCTTC. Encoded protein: CASSQGGEQFF. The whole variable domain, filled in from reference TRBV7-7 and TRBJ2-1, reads GAGVSQSPRYKVTKRGQDVTLRCDPISSHATLYWYQQALGQGPEFLTYFNYEAQPDKSGLPSDRFSAERPEGSISTLTIQRTEQRDSAMYRCASSQGGEQFFGPGTRLTVL.

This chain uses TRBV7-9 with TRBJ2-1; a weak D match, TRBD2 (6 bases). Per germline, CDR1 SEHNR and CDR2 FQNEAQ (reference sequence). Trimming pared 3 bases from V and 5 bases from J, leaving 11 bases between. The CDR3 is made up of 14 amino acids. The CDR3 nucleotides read TGTGCCAGCAGCTTCTCGACTAGAAACAATGAGCAGTTCTTC. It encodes CASSFSTRNNEQFF.

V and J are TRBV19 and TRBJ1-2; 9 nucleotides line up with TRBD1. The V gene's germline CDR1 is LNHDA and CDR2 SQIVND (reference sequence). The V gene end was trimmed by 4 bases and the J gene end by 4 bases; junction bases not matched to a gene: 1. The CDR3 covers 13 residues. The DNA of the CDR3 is TGTGCCAGTAGTACGACAGGGGGCTATGGCTACACCTTC. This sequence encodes CASSTTGGYGYTF.

The CDR3 sequence is CASRQGVGETQYF. In nucleotides, the CDR3 is TGTGCCAGCAGGCAGGGTGTAGGAGAGACCCAGTACTTC. The rearrangement links TRBV28 to TRBJ2-5, with D tentatively TRBD1 (5 bases). Trimming cost V 6 bases and J 4 bases, with 12 bases left between them. This CDR3 spans 13 amino acids. The germline CDR1 and CDR2 sequences are MDHEN and SYDVKM. The full variable domain, with the rest looked up from reference TRBV28 and TRBJ2-5, is DVKVTQSSRYLVKRTGEKVFLECVQDMDHENMFWYRQDPGLGLRLIYFSYDVKMKEKGDIPEGYSVSREKKERFSLILESASTNQTSMYLCASRQGVGETQYFGPGTRLLVL.

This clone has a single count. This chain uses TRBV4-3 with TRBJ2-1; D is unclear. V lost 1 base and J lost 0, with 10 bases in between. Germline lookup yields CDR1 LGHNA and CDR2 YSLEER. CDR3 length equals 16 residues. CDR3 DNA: TGCGCCAGCAGCCAAGGTTCCCTGCCCTCCTACAATGAGCAGTTCTTC. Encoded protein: CASSQGSLPSYNEQFF.

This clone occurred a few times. The DNA of the CDR3 is TGTGCCAGCAGCCGAGACAGGGGTGGCTACACCTTC. This encodes CASSRDRGGYTF. The V and J genes are TRBV7-9 and TRBJ1-2; 8 bases map to TRBD1. The CDR3 length is 12 residues. The V segment lost 5 bases and the J segment 7 bases; nucleotides outside the gene matches: 3. Germline loops: CDR1 SEHNR, CDR2 FQNEAQ (reference sequence).

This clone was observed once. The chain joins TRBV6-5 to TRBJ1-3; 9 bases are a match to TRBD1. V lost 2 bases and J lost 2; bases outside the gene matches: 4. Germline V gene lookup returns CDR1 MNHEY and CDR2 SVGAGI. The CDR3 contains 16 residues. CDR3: CASSYLTGGTGNTIYF. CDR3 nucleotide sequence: TGTGCCAGCAGTTACCTCACAGGGGGCACTGGAAACACCATATATTTT.

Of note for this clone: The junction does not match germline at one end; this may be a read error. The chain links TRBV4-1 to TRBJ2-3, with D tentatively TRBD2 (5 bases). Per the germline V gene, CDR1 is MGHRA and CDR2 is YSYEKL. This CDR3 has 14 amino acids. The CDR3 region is CASSEETRGNTQYF. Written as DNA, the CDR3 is TGCGCCAGCAGCGAAGAAACCCGGGGAAATACGCAGTATTTT.

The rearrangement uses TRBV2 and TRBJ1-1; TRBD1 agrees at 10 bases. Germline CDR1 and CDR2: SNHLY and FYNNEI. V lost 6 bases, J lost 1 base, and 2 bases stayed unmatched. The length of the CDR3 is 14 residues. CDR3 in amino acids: CASRGQGTNTEAFF. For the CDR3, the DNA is TGTGCCAGCAGGGGACAGGGGACGAACACTGAAGCTTTCTTT.

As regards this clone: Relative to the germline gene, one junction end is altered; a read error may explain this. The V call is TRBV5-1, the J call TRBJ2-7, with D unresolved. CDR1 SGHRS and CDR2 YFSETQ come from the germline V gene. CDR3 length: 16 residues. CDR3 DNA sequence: TGCGCCAGCAGCCAGATAGGAGAAACCCCCTCCGACGAGCAGTACTTC. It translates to CASSQIGETPSDEQYF.

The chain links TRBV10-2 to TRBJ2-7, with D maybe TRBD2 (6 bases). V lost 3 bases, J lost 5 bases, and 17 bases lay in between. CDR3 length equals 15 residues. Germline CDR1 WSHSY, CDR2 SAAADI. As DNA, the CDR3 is TGCGCCAGCAGTGAAAACAGACTAGAAGGCCACGAGCAGTACTTC. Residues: CASSENRLEGHEQYF.